This T cell receptor beta chain originates from a study of cytomegalovirus exposure and HLA in healthy donors. The PCR contained 60 Vbeta and 13 Jbeta primers. Assay: immunoSEQ multiplex PCR; the TCRdb copy retains only in-frame clones and omits some. The sample includes some 120,000 clones, approximately 80% of them seen just once. Germline-derived CDR1 and CDR2 are SGHTA and FQGNSA. There are 14 residues in the CDR3. V was pared by 1 base and J by 1 base, with 7 bases between. About this clone: Other nucleotide sequences from this sample produce the same CDR3.

The receptor was isolated from a woman aged 18 to 35 in good health and CMV-seropositive. The chain uses TRBV7-2 and TRBJ1-1; D unclear. The sample comprised PBMCs. The CDR3 coding sequence is TGTGCCAGCAGCTTAGGGCGGGGGAACACTGAAGCTTTCTTT. Translating gives CASSLGRGNTEAFF.